This T cell receptor (beta chain) is from a study of early T cells in non-severe SARS-CoV-2 infection. This CDR3 spans 13 amino acids. V shed 3 bases and J shed 7 bases, with 9 bases lying between them. This clonotype was found many times. TCRdb analysed the 5' RACE reads with MiXCR anew, one entry per CDR3 protein. The sample comprises tens of thousands of distinct CDR3 sequences, around 7% of which are singletons, and roughly 4% rests with the top ten. Source material: whole blood. The receptor was derived from an adult who was a healthcare worker with PCR-confirmed SARS-CoV-2 infection or an uninfected control (not recorded which). This sequence joins TRBV12-3 or TRBV12-4 and TRBJ1-4; D gene ambiguous. The CDR3 loop reads CASSFVKGEKLFF. In DNA form, the CDR3 reads TGTGCCAGCAGTTTCGTGAAGGGTGAAAAACTGTTTTTT.